The clone carrying this T cell receptor (beta chain) showed up many times. The antigen remains undetermined. Generation of TCR beta libraries employed quantitative 5'-RACE incorporating molecular barcodes. TCRdb reanalysed the 5' RACE reads using MiXCR and keeps one entry per CDR3 protein. The sample lists about 160,000 distinct CDR3 sequences; around 18% were seen once. The data belong to a study of CD8 T cells in ankylosing spondylitis. Findings and limits, study-wide: Characteristic of ankylosing spondylitis blood, it appeared, was a TCR beta motif comprising several highly homologous variants.

Per germline, CDR1 SGHRS and CDR2 YFSETQ. The CDR3 runs 15 residues. The ends lost 6 bases at V and 0 bases at J; junction bases unmatched: 4. The origin of this receptor is a male donor with ankylosing spondylitis or in good health (not recorded which). The sequenced sample consisted of blood, either unsorted or a sorted T cell fraction (not recorded which). The chain employs TRBV5-1 and TRBJ2-2; 8 nucleotides align to TRBD1. The CDR3 DNA follows: TGCGCCAGCAAGGCGGACAGGGCGAACACCGGGGAGCTGTTTTTT. It encodes CASKADRANTGELFF.